This T cell receptor (beta chain) is from a study of response to subunit inactivated influenza vaccine. The study's findings and limits: The study's authors posited that every seasonal influenza vaccination enlists few new T cells.

TCRdb re-called the RT-PCR reads with MiXCR, one entry per CDR3 protein. Altogether under 850,000 distinct CDR3 sequences are present, about 18% being singletons, with the ten largest covering roughly 11%. Per germline, CDR1 LNHNV and CDR2 YYDKDF (reference sequence). Trimming left V 2 bases short and J 8 bases short, with 15 bases between. The CDR3 loop spans 15 amino acids. About this clonotype itself: Its antigen remains unidentified.

The receptor was isolated from a man aged 50 to 60 who received an inactivated influenza vaccine. The source material was PBMCs from blood, sampled 5 days after vaccination. The chain employs TRBV15 and TRBJ1-4; D gene ambiguous. DNA of the CDR3: TGTGCCACCAGCAGACTGCGGACCCCGGGGGAAAAACTGTTTTTT. This gives the protein CATSRLRTPGEKLFF.